This TCR beta chain was sequenced during a study of shared clonotypes between healthy human individuals. Study context: CD4 naive and CD4 memory each took three plates per donor, while CD8 naive took two and CD8 memory one.

Findings and caveats of the study: Apart from blood, nothing was sampled; tissue repertoires likely differ. With few donors, the genetic and exposure-history diversity represented was limited.

The germline V and J ends were trimmed by 1 base and 9 bases, with 16 bases remaining between them. CDR3 length equals 16 residues. The germline V gene encodes CDR1 SEHNR and CDR2 FQNEAQ (reference sequence). Naive CD8 cells lacked CD45RO and underwent positive selection for CCR7, leaving out terminally differentiated effector memory CD45RA+ cells. Donors were healthy HIV-negative adults without recent acute infections or vaccinations. Data came from immunoSEQ multiplex PCR; TCRdb stores just in-frame clones and leaves some out. In the table there are 1.5 million to 2.5 million clones, over 85% of which are singletons. With respect to this clone: The antigen is unknown.

The source material was naive CD8+ T cells sorted from blood. The source is a man between 18 and 35 years old in good health. This chain joins TRBV7-9 and TRBJ1-6; D gene uncertain. The DNA of the CDR3 is TGTGCCAGCAGCTTAGGGGTGCCGGCGTCGGGTTCACCCCTCCACTTT. It yields the protein CASSLGVPASGSPLHF.